This T cell receptor (beta chain) stems from a study of Graves' ophthalmopathy and Graves' hyperthyroidism. As the template, RNA transcripts were used to amplify TCR beta CDR3 regions. HTBI primers served in a first-round RT-PCR, which a second-round multiplex PCR followed. TCRdb analysed the multiplex PCR reads with MiXCR anew, one entry per CDR3 protein. The sample shows about 1.1 million distinct CDR3 sequences, less than 45% of them seen only once. As concerns this clonotype: Its antigen is unidentified. A single base separates this from a much larger clone, so it may be a read error.

Findings and caveats of the study: Blood contained most expanded thyroid clonotypes exceeding 0.001 frequency.

This CDR3 is built from 15 residues. V was trimmed by 4 bases and J by 5 bases, leaving 18 bases between them. Germline lookup yields CDR1 SGDLS and CDR2 YYNGEE. The clonotype originates from an adult man with Graves' hyperthyroidism. V gene TRBV9 combines with J gene TRBJ2-5, with D tentatively TRBD1 (6 bases). Sequencing used peripheral blood or thyroid tissue (not recorded which). The CDR3 spells CASSTWAGAGETQYF. The CDR3 DNA sequence: TGTGCCAGCAGCACCTGGGCAGGGGCAGGCGAGACCCAGTACTTC.